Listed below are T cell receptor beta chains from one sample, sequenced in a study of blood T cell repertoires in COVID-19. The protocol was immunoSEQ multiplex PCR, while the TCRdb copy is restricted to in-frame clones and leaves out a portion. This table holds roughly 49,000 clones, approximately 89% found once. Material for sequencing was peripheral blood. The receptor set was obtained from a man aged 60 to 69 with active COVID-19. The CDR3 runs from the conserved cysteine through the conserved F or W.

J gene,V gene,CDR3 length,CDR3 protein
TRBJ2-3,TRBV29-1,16,CSTSGTSGISTDTQYF
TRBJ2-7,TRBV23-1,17,CASSQGRDREPSYEQYF
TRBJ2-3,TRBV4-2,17,CASSQDWSYRGGDTQYF
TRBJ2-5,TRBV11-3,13,CASSSGPRETQYF
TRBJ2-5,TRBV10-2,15,CASSESPGTQETQYF
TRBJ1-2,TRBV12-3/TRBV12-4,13,CASSLGQGDGYTF
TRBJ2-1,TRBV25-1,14,CASVPGQSYNEQFF
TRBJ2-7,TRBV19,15,CASSTRTGPSYEQYF
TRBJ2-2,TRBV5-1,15,CASSLSGANTGELFF
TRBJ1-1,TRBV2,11,CASQGNTEAFF
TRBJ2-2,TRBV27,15,CASSQTSGRAGELFF
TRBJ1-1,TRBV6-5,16,CASSYQSGAMNTEAFF
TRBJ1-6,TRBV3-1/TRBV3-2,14,CASSQRDRASPLHF
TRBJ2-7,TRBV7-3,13,CASSSGTGNEQYF
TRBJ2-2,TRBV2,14,CASRGRGRTGELFF
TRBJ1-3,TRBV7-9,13,CASSYQTGNTIYF
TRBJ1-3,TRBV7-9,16,CASSLTGPSRGNTIYF
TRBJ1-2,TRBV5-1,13,CASSLTGGDGYTF